This is a list of T cell receptor beta chains from one sample in a study of blood T cell repertoires in COVID-19. The assay was immunoSEQ multiplex PCR, and TCRdb's table has in-frame clones only and misses some. The sample holds over 250,000 clones, over 75% seen once. Specimen: PBMCs or T cells enriched from blood (not recorded which). These receptors were obtained from a woman aged 30 to 39 who had recovered from COVID-19. CDR3s include the opening cysteine and the closing phenylalanine or tryptophan. D genes are given only for firm matches. Size values are once, few and many counts, or a class for expanded clones, and some rows have none.

clone_size	cdr3_length	v_call	j_call	d_call	cdr3_nt	cdr3_aa
NA	15	TRBV9	TRBJ1-1	NA	TGTGCCAGCAGCGTGACAGGACCAATGAACACTGAAGCTTTCTTT	CASSVTGPMNTEAFF
NA	15	TRBV27	TRBJ1-4	NA	TGTGCCAGCAGTCCCCGGGGGGGAATGAATGAAAAACTGTTTTTT	CASSPRGGMNEKLFF
NA	14	TRBV7-2	TRBJ2-5	NA	TGTGCCAGCAGCTTTCAAGGCGGGCAAGAGACCCAGTACTTC	CASSFQGGQETQYF
NA	13	TRBV7-8	TRBJ1-1	NA	TGTGCCAGCAAGAGACAGACGAACACTGAAGCTTTCTTT	CASKRQTNTEAFF
NA	16	TRBV28	TRBJ2-6	NA	TGTGCCAGCAGTTCCATGAATTTAGCTGGGGCCAACGTCCTGACTTTC	CASSSMNLAGANVLTF
few	14	TRBV7-9	TRBJ1-1	NA	TGTGCCAGCAGCTTACGTCGGGGAGACACTGAAGCTTTCTTT	CASSLRRGDTEAFF
once	18	TRBV11-2	TRBJ2-5	TRBD2	TGTGCCAGCAGCTTAGAGCTCCCGGGCGGGGGGATTCAAGAGACCCAGTACTTC	CASSLELPGGGIQETQYF
NA	14	TRBV7-2	TRBJ2-3	TRBD2	TGTGCCAGCAGTCTAGCGGGGCGCACAGATACGCAGTATTTT	CASSLAGRTDTQYF
NA	13	TRBV16	TRBJ1-2	NA	TGTGCCAGCAGCGGACAGTTTAACTATGGCTACACCTTC	CASSGQFNYGYTF
NA	15	TRBV5-4	TRBJ2-5	TRBD2	TGTGCCAGCAGATTTGGACTAGCGGGGCAAGAGACCCAGTACTTC	CASRFGLAGQETQYF
few	11	TRBV7-9	TRBJ2-7	NA	TGTGCCCTCGGACCTAGCCACGAGCAGTACTTC	CALGPSHEQYF
few	14	TRBV2	TRBJ1-1	NA	TGTGCCAGCACTCTGGGACGGGGGAGGACTGAAGCTTTCTTT	CASTLGRGRTEAFF
NA	16	TRBV29-1	TRBJ2-1	TRBD2	TGCAGCTTTCGACTAGCGGGGGGTCGAGGGCCTAATGAGCAGTTCTTC	CSFRLAGGRGPNEQFF
NA	14	TRBV27	TRBJ1-1	TRBD1	TGTGCCAGCTCTTGGCGGGACAGAAGCACTGAAGCTTTCTTT	CASSWRDRSTEAFF
once	15	TRBV5-4	TRBJ2-3	NA	TGTGCCAGCAGCTTCGGCGGAGGGAGCACAGATACGCAGTATTTT	CASSFGGGSTDTQYF
NA	13	TRBV6-5	TRBJ1-1	NA	TGTGCCAGCAGTTACCCCGACTGGTCTGAAGCTTTCTTT	CASSYPDWSEAFF
NA	18	TRBV7-9	TRBJ1-2	TRBD1	TGTGCCAGCAGCCCCCCGCTCAGGGGGGCGCGAGATGTCTATGGCTACACCTTC	CASSPPLRGARDVYGYTF
NA	11	TRBV20-1	TRBJ1-2	NA	TGCAGTGCTACGTTGAGGGATGGCTACACCTTC	CSATLRDGYTF
once	14	TRBV6-5	TRBJ1-1	NA	TGTGCCAGCAGAGACCGGGGGGCACTCACTGAAGCTTTCTTT	CASRDRGALTEAFF
NA	11	TRBV28	TRBJ1-4	TRBD1	TGTGCCAGCAGTGGGGACAGGGGTTTGTTTTTT	CASSGDRGLFF
NA	16	TRBV5-6	TRBJ2-1	NA	TGTGCCAGCAGCTTGGGTGGTCCGAGCTCCTACAATGAGCAGTTCTTC	CASSLGGPSSYNEQFF
few	15	TRBV11-2	TRBJ1-6	TRBD1	TGTGCCAGCAGCTCGCCGACAGGGGGCCATAGACCCCTCCACTTT	CASSSPTGGHRPLHF
NA	12	TRBV12-3/TRBV12-4	TRBJ1-2	NA	TGTGCCAGCAGTTTACTCGTAGAGGGTCTCACCTTC	CASSLLVEGLTF
NA	16	TRBV24-1	TRBJ2-6	TRBD1	TGTGCCACCAGTGACCCCGACAGGGCTGGGGCCAACGTCCTGACTTTC	CATSDPDRAGANVLTF
NA	11	TRBV30	TRBJ2-7	NA	TGTGCCTGGAGTGGCCAGTACGAGCAGTACTTC	CAWSGQYEQYF
NA	15	TRBV10-3	TRBJ1-2	TRBD1	TGTGCCATCAGTGTCCGGGACAGGGGGTATGGTGGCTACACCTTC	CAISVRDRGYGGYTF
NA	14	TRBV28	TRBJ1-5	TRBD1	TGTGCCAGCAGTTTAACAGGGGATGATCAGCCCCAGCATTTT	CASSLTGDDQPQHF
NA	15	TRBV5-1	TRBJ1-4	TRBD1	TGCGCCAGCAGCCCCGGGACAGGGGGTAATGAAAAACTGTTTTTT	CASSPGTGGNEKLFF
NA	15	TRBV18	TRBJ1-1	TRBD1	TGTGCCAGCTCGGGGACAGGTTCGCGGAACACTGAAGCTTTCTTT	CASSGTGSRNTEAFF
once	15	TRBV2	TRBJ2-5	TRBD2	TGTGCCAGCAGTAGACTAGCGGGGGTCCAAGAGACCCAGTACTTC	CASSRLAGVQETQYF
NA	14	TRBV5-4	TRBJ2-2	TRBD2	TGTGCCAGCAGCCCCGGGGGGGGGTACGGGGAGCTGTTTTTT	CASSPGGGYGELFF
once	14	TRBV10-3	TRBJ1-2	TRBD1	TGTGCCATCAGTGACCCCGTGACAGGGGACGGCTACACCTTC	CAISDPVTGDGYTF
NA	15	TRBV7-9	TRBJ2-3	NA	TGTGCCAGCAGCTTAGCGTTGCAGGATTTAGATACGCAGTATTTT	CASSLALQDLDTQYF
NA	18	TRBV5-1	TRBJ1-3	NA	TGCGCCAGCAGCCGCGGGGACCGACCCGAGGGCTCCAGAAACACCATATATTTT	CASSRGDRPEGSRNTIYF
NA	13	TRBV29-1	TRBJ1-1	NA	TGCAGCGTCTCAGGGCAGACAAACACTGAAGCTTTCTTT	CSVSGQTNTEAFF
NA	12	TRBV7-6	TRBJ1-1	NA	TGTGCCAGCAGCGGGGGGGACACTGAAGCTTTCTTT	CASSGGDTEAFF
NA	15	TRBV4-3	TRBJ2-7	NA	TGCGCCAGCAGCCAAGGTCGGGGTAATATCTACGAGCAGTACTTC	CASSQGRGNIYEQYF
NA	16	TRBV5-1	TRBJ2-1	TRBD1	TGCGCCAGCAGCTTGAGTTCGGGGACAGGGCTCAATGAGCAGTTCTTC	CASSLSSGTGLNEQFF
NA	15	TRBV28	TRBJ1-5	TRBD1	TGTGCCAGCAGAGCGATCGACAGGGTAAATCAGCCCCAGCATTTT	CASRAIDRVNQPQHF
NA	16	TRBV5-1	TRBJ1-1	TRBD1	TGCGCCAGCAGCATCACAGGGACAGGGGTTGACACTGAAGCTTTCTTT	CASSITGTGVDTEAFF